These 26 T cell receptor beta chains originate from one sample sequenced in a study of breast tumors, draining lymph nodes, adjacent tissues. Via MiXCR, TCRdb re-called the multiplex PCR reads, giving one row per CDR3 protein. The table shows 270,000 or so distinct CDR3 sequences, with 30% occurring only once. Samples came from axillary lymph nodes draining the breast cancer. Sequences were obtained from axillary lymph node tissue. These TCRs come from a female donor with breast cancer. Some clones in this sample may be carry-over from other donors' samples.

Comment on this clonotype: Germline is not matched at one junction end, which may reflect a read error. The J gene is TRBJ1-2, the V gene TRBV7-2; possible D gene TRBD1, 6 bases. Germline CDR1 reads SGHTA; CDR2 reads FQGNSA. The CDR3 covers 15 residues. The CDR3 loop reads CASSPRTAADYGYPF. The CDR3 DNA reads as TGTGCCAGCAGCCCCCGGACAGCAGCAGACTATGGCTACCCCTTC. Full variable domain (missing parts from reference TRBV7-2 and TRBJ1-2): GAGVSQSPSNKVTEKGKDVELRCDPISGHTALYWYRQSLGQGLEFLIYFQGNSAPDKSGLPSDRFSAERTGGSVSTLTIQRTQQEDSAVYLCASSPRTAADYGYPFGSGTRLTVV.

This rearrangement joins TRBV20-1 to TRBJ1-6; D unclear. The V end lost 3 bases, the J end lost 10 bases, and 13 bases lay between the germline ends. The CDR3 has 13 amino acids. Germline values: CDR1 DFQATT, CDR2 SNEGSKA (reference sequence). CDR3 nucleotide sequence: TGCAGTGCTAGCTGGCAGGAGGGCTCACCCCTCCACTTT. Its translation: CSASWQEGSPLHF.

This clonotype was picked up many times. The chain links TRBV14 to TRBJ2-7; 10 bases fit TRBD2. V lost 4 bases, J lost 5 bases, and 11 bases stayed unmatched. The CDR3 spans 16 residues. The germline V gene encodes CDR1 SGHDN and CDR2 FVKESK. CDR3 DNA: TGTGCCAGCAGCCTCCACTCAGCGGGAGGGTCCCACGAGCAGTACTTC. The encoded protein is CASSLHSAGGSHEQYF.

This clonotype has at least ten counts. V usage is TRBV20-1 and J usage is TRBJ1-6; 10 bases are a match to TRBD1. Germline V gene data show CDR1 as DFQATT and CDR2 as SNEGSKA (reference sequence). The CDR3 is 14 residues long. Unmatched junction bases numbered 5, after V lost 6 bases and J lost 6 bases. This chain's CDR3 is CSARTGGSNSPLHF. In DNA, the CDR3 is TGCAGTGCCCGGACAGGGGGAAGTAATTCACCCCTCCACTTT.

The table lists this clonotype with many counts. The V and J genes are TRBV5-1 and TRBJ2-2, with a weak D call TRBD1 (6 bases). The germline CDR1 and CDR2 sequences are SGHRS and YFSETQ. This CDR3 contains 14 residues. The V end was cut by 3 bases, the J end by 1 base, with 7 bases between. The CDR3 nucleotides read TGCGCCAGCAGCTGGGGACAGAACACCGGGGAGCTGTTTTTT. It encodes CASSWGQNTGELFF.

This clonotype was found many times. Here the CDR3 DNA reads TGTGCCAGCAGTTTTTTGGGAGGCCCCCAAGAGACCCAGTACTTC. It translates to CASSFLGGPQETQYF. This rearrangement joins TRBV12-3 or TRBV12-4 to TRBJ2-5; possible D gene TRBD2, 6 bases. CDR3 length: 15 amino acids. V gave up 3 bases and J gave up 1 base, with 12 bases separating them.

About this clonotype: Sequence at one end of the junction differs from germline and may be a read error. The V gene is TRBV10-2, the J gene TRBJ2-1; TRBD2 might be the D (5 bases). Germline V CDR1 and CDR2: WSHSY, SAAADI. This CDR3 region has 16 residues. The CDR3, as DNA: TGCGCCAGCAGTGAGTCGAGGAAGCGGTGCTACAATGGGCAGTTCTTC. Translation gives CASSESRKRCYNGQFF.

This clonotype has at least ten counts. The chain is built from TRBV20-1 and TRBJ2-5; D remains unclear. V was cut by 3 bases and J by 1 base, with 6 bases left in between. The germline gives CDR1 DFQATT, CDR2 SNEGSKA (reference sequence). The CDR3 spans 12 residues. The CDR3 DNA reads TGCAGTGCTAGTCGGACCCAAGAGACCCAGTACTTC. This sequence encodes CSASRTQETQYF.

The chain joins TRBV19 to TRBJ1-2; D ambiguous. This CDR3 contains 11 residues. Per the germline V gene, CDR1 is LNHDA and CDR2 is SQIVND (reference sequence). The V gene lost 4 bases and the J gene lost 4 bases, with 4 bases spanning the gap. As DNA, the CDR3 is TGTGCCAGTAGTACCCGCTATGGCTACACCTTC. Its translation: CASSTRYGYTF.

In this sample, this clonotype turned up many times. This sequence joins TRBV7-9 and TRBJ1-4, with D unclear. From germline, CDR1 is SEHNR and CDR2 FQNEAQ (reference sequence). The V and J ends lost 1 base and 2 bases respectively, with 8 bases between them. The CDR3 totals 15 residues. The CDR3 sequence is CASSLVGGTNEKLFF. CDR3 coding DNA: TGTGCCAGCAGCTTAGTAGGAGGCACTAATGAAAAACTGTTTTTT.

As to this clonotype: A much larger clone lies one base from this, so it may be a read error. The chain links TRBV5-6 to TRBJ2-3, with a possible D match to TRBD1 (10 bases). V was pared by 2 bases and J by 5 bases, with 27 bases between. The CDR3 is made up of 19 amino acids. The germline V gene encodes CDR1 SGHDT and CDR2 YYEEEE. This CDR3 is CASSFSGTGAILAGDTQYF. The CDR3 DNA reads TGTGCCAGCAGCTTTTCCGGGACAGGGGCGATACTAGCGGGAGATACGCAGTATTTT.

The chain combines TRBV19 with TRBJ1-1, with TRBD1 as a possible D gene (5 bases). The CDR3 consists of 16 residues. V gave up 4 bases and J gave up 4 bases, with 19 bases separating them. Germline V gene sequence: CDR1 LNHDA, CDR2 SQIVND (reference sequence). The CDR3 here is CASSTGTWEPPTEAFF. CDR3 DNA: TGTGCCAGTAGTACGGGGACCTGGGAACCCCCCACTGAAGCTTTCTTT.

Notes on this clonotype: This sequence may be a read error, since a much larger clone differs from it by one base. Here the CDR3 omits its conserved ending phenylalanine or tryptophan, so a read error is the likely source. V usage is TRBV9 and J usage is TRBJ1-2, with 8 nucleotides matching TRBD1. The CDR3 extends over 13 amino acids. Trimming cost V 8 bases and J 7 bases; bases outside gene matches: 10. The germline CDR1 and CDR2 sequences are SGDLS and YYNGEE. The CDR3 sequence is CASQTGAFGGYTS. The CDR3 bases are TGTGCCAGTCAGACAGGGGCGTTCGGTGGCTACACCTCC.

This clonotype was detected many times. The rearrangement joins TRBV7-2 to TRBJ2-7, with D unclear. The CDR3 is 15 residues long. From germline, CDR1 is SGHTA and CDR2 FQGNSA. Trimming stripped 6 bases from V and 2 bases from J, with 17 bases between. DNA for the CDR3: TGTGCCAGCAGGGTCGACCAGCCGCCGGCCTACGAGCAGTACTTC. Encoded protein: CASRVDQPPAYEQYF.

This clonotype was found many times. J is TRBJ1-2 and V is TRBV20-1; TRBD1 matches at 7 bases. The CDR3 has 14 amino acids. Germline CDR1 DFQATT, CDR2 SNEGSKA (reference sequence). Trimming cost V 3 bases and J 1 base; bases outside gene matches: 5. Here the CDR3 reads CSASLTGDNYGYTF. DNA for the CDR3: TGCAGTGCTAGTCTAACAGGGGATAACTATGGCTACACCTTC.

This clonotype appeared many times. The chain joins TRBV20-1 to TRBJ2-7; 8 positions match TRBD2. The CDR3 length is 14 residues. The germline V gene has CDR1 DFQATT and CDR2 SNEGSKA (reference sequence). The junction had 12 bases not matched to a gene; V was cut back by 6 bases and J by 5 bases. CDR3 bases: TGCAGTGCCGGGGTCGGGAGGGCCAGTAACGAGCAGTACTTC. Protein: CSAGVGRASNEQYF.

On this clonotype itself: A much more abundant neighbour one base away suggests this may be a read error. V and J are TRBV5-1 and TRBJ2-3, with TRBD2 matching over 10 bases. Per germline, CDR1 SGHRS and CDR2 YFSETQ. The CDR3 contains 16 residues. DNA for the CDR3: TGCGTCAGCAGCTCTGGGCTAGCGGGAGATTCAGATACGCAGTATTTT. Translated, it gives CVSSSGLAGDSDTQYF.

Concerning this clonotype: Just one base apart from a much larger clone, this may be a read error. The genes are TRBV9 and TRBJ2-2, with D perhaps TRBD2 (6 bases). This CDR3 spans 18 amino acids. Germline loops: CDR1 SGDLS, CDR2 YYNGEE. CDR3 nucleotides: TGTCCCAGCAGCGAATTGGGACTTGCAAGCCGGAACACCGGGGAGCTGTTTTTT. It translates to CPSSELGLASRNTGELFF.

This clonotype was recorded many times. The genes are TRBV6-5 and TRBJ2-2; 8 nucleotides agree with TRBD1. Unmatched junction bases numbered 5, after V lost 2 bases and J lost 0 bases. The CDR3 is 17 amino acids. CDR1 and CDR2 (germline): MNHEY, SVGAGI. In DNA form, the CDR3 reads TGTGCCAGCAGTTACAACAGGGGGACGACGAACACCGGGGAGCTGTTTTTT. Encoded protein: CASSYNRGTTNTGELFF.

This chain connects TRBV18 to TRBJ2-5; D is perhaps TRBD1 (6 bases). V gave up 4 bases and J gave up 2 bases, with 14 bases separating them. Looked up from germline, CDR1 is KGHSH and CDR2 is LQKENI. The CDR3 is made up of 15 amino acids. The CDR3 DNA reads as TGTGCCAGCTCACTGCTGGGACAAACTCAAGAGACCCAGTACTTC. It is translated as CASSLLGQTQETQYF.

As regards this clonotype: Just one base apart from a much larger clone, this may be a read error. The V and J genes are TRBV16 and TRBJ1-5, with 7 bases that match TRBD1. CDR3 length: 14 amino acids. Germline V gene lookup returns CDR1 KGHSY and CDR2 FQNENV. CDR3 residues: CASSRGTDNRPQHF. For the CDR3, the DNA is TGTGCCAGCAGCCGAGGGACAGACAATCGGCCCCAGCATTTT.

This clonotype was counted at least ten times. V is TRBV16 and J is TRBJ2-7, with D possibly being TRBD1 (5 bases). This CDR3 has 15 amino acids. Germline CDR1 KGHSY, CDR2 FQNENV. V lost 2 bases, J lost 0 bases, and 11 bases lay in between. Here the CDR3 DNA reads TGTGCCAGCAGCCAAACAGGTCCCAGCTCCTACGAGCAGTACTTC. It codes for CASSQTGPSSYEQYF.

This chain joins TRBV9 and TRBJ2-3; D assignment may be TRBD1 or TRBD2 (5 bases each). Trimming left V 3 bases short and J 0 bases short, with 20 bases between. The CDR3 is 18 amino acids. Germline CDR1 SGDLS, CDR2 YYNGEE. CDR3 sequence: CASSARRWGTTSTDTQYF. The CDR3 bases are TGTGCCAGCAGCGCCCGAAGATGGGGGACGACTAGCACAGATACGCAGTATTTT.

This clonotype was seen at least ten times. The chain has TRBV7-9 and TRBJ1-6; tentative D call: TRBD1 (6 bases). The CDR3 loop spans 14 amino acids. Germline CDR1 and CDR2: SEHNR and FQNEAQ (reference sequence). V lost 1 base and J 10 bases, leaving 11 bases between the germline ends. The CDR3 reads CASSLGTGLSPLHF. The CDR3, as DNA: TGTGCCAGCAGCTTAGGAACAGGGTTGTCACCCCTCCACTTT.

This clonotype was recorded at least ten times. The V call is TRBV3-1, the J call TRBJ2-3; 7 bases map to TRBD2. The length of the CDR3 is 15 residues. Per germline, CDR1 LGHDT and CDR2 YNNKEL (reference sequence). Trimming cost V 4 bases and J 5 bases; bases outside gene matches: 9. The CDR3 loop is CASSRSPGGRDTQYF. As DNA, the CDR3 is TGTGCCAGCAGCCGAAGTCCGGGAGGAAGAGATACGCAGTATTTT.

This clonotype was counted at least ten times. The chain links TRBV5-4 to TRBJ1-2, with 9 bases lining up with TRBD1. The germline gives CDR1 SGHNT, CDR2 YYREEE (reference sequence). V shed 1 base and J 4 bases; nucleotides not matched to a gene: 11. This CDR3 spans 17 amino acids. The CDR3 spells CASSLPGPGTGTYGYTF. The CDR3 nucleotides are TGTGCCAGCAGCTTGCCAGGACCCGGGACAGGGACCTATGGCTACACCTTC.